This T cell receptor (beta chain) was captured by sequencing in a study of PD-1 blockade in classical Hodgkin lymphoma. Study findings and constraints: CD4+ TCR diversity, unlike CD8+, climbed significantly by C4D1. Similar baseline diversity was found in complete responders and newly diagnosed patients. As was reported, newly diagnosed patients showed lower baseline TCR diversity than healthy donors did.

Relapse after autologous stem cell transplantation occurred in every patient, and brentuximab vedotin exposure varied. Responses achieved at best were complete response, partial response or progressive disease. The CDR3 extends over 14 amino acids. After removal of 6 bases from V and 10 bases from J, the junction contained 6 bases not matched to a gene. Germline V gene sequence: CDR1 SGHTA, CDR2 FQGNSA. About this clone: The target antigen is unknown.

The assay was immunoSEQ multiplex PCR, and TCRdb's table has in-frame clones only and misses some. Here the sample spans 24,000 or so clones, approximately 80% being singletons. This sequence originates from a human donor with classical Hodgkin lymphoma. The chain joins TRBV7-2 to TRBJ2-3; TRBD2 aligns across 14 bases. This material consisted of peripheral blood mononuclear cells (PBMCs), taken before the second cycle of nivolumab. CDR3 in DNA: TGTGCCAGCAGTTTCGGACTAGCGGGAGGATCGCAGTATTTT. It specifies CASSFGLAGGSQYF. Based on the CDR3 plus reference TRBV7-2 and TRBJ2-3, the full variable domain is GAGVSQSPSNKVTEKGKDVELRCDPISGHTALYWYRQSLGQGLEFLIYFQGNSAPDKSGLPSDRFSAERTGGSVSTLTIQRTQQEDSAVYLCASSFGLAGGSQYFGPGTRLTVL.